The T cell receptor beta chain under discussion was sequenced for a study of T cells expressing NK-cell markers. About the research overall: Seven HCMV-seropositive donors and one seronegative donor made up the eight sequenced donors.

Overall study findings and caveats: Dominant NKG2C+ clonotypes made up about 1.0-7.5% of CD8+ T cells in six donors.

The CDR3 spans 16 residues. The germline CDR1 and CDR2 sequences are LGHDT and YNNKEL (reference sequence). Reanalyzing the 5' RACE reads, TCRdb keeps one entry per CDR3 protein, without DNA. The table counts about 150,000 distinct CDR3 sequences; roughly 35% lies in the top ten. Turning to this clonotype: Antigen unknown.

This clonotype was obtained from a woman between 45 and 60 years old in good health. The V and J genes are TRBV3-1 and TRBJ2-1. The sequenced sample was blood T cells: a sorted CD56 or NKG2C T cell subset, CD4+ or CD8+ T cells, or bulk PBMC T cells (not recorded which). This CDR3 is CASSPDSIGSSNEQFF.